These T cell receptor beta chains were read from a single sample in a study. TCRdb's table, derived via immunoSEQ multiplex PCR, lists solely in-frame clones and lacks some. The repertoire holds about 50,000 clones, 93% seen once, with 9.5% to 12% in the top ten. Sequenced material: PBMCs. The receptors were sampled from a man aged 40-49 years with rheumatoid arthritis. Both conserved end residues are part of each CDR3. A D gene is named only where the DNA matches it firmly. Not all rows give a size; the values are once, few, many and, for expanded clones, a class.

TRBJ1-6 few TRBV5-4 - CASSLEVGLGSPLHF TGTGCCAGCAGCTTGGAGGTGGGGTTAGGTTCACCCCTCCACTTT
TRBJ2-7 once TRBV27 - CASNTGLGEQYF TGTGCCAGCAACACAGGGCTCGGCGAGCAGTACTTC
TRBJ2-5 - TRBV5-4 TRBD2 CASSLAGEGETQYF TGTGCCAGCAGCTTAGCGGGAGAGGGAGAGACCCAGTACTTC
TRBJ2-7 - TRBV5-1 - CASSLGAGQRREFYEQYF TGCGCCAGCAGCTTGGGGGCAGGCCAAAGGAGAGAGTTCTACGAGCAGTACTTC
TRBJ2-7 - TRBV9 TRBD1 CASSPRTGGREQYF TGTGCCAGCAGCCCCAGGACAGGGGGTAGGGAGCAGTACTTC
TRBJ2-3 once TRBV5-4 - CASRRSASLGDTDTQYF TGTGCCAGCAGACGTTCGGCGTCCCTGGGGGACACAGATACGCAGTATTTT
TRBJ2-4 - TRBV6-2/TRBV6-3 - CASSYSRGSRAKNIQYF TGTGCCAGCAGTTACTCGCGCGGGTCTCGGGCCAAAAACATTCAGTACTTC
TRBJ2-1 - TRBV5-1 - CASSLEGQGNEQFF TGCGCCAGCAGCTTGGAAGGCCAGGGAAATGAGCAGTTCTTC
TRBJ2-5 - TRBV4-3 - CASSQEEGWREETQYF TGCGCCAGCAGCCAAGAAGAGGGTTGGCGGGAAGAGACCCAGTACTTC
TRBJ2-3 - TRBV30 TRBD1 CAWSAGQAGSTDTQYF TGTGCCTGGAGTGCGGGACAGGCGGGATCCACAGATACGCAGTATTTT
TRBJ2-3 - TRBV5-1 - CASSVTGTDTQYF TGCGCCAGCAGCGTGACGGGAACAGATACGCAGTATTTT
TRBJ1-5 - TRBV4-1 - CASSQDPDGGQPQHF TGCGCCAGCAGCCAAGATCCCGACGGGGGTCAGCCCCAGCATTTT
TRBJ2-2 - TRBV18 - CASSLGQGKPQTGELFF TGTGCCAGCTCACTGGGACAAGGAAAACCCCAAACCGGGGAGCTGTTTTTT
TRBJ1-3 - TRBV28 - CASSPGGHSGNTIYF TGTGCCAGCAGCCCGGGGGGGCACTCTGGAAACACCATATATTTT
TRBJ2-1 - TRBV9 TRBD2 CASSVGGRDVHEQFF TGTGCCAGCAGCGTAGGTGGGAGGGACGTACATGAGCAGTTCTTC
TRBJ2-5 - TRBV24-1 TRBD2 CATSDSATSGGQETQYF TGTGCCACCAGTGATTCGGCGACTAGCGGTGGTCAAGAGACCCAGTACTTC
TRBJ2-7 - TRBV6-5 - CASRPLRLSYEQYF TGTGCCAGCAGGCCCCTCAGATTGTCCTACGAGCAGTACTTC
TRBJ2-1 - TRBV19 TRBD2 CASSVTSGSSYNEQFF TGTGCCAGTAGTGTCACTAGCGGGAGCTCCTACAATGAGCAGTTCTTC
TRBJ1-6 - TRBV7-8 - CASSLFPRNSPLHF TGTGCCAGCAGCTTATTCCCGCGGAATTCACCCCTCCACTTT
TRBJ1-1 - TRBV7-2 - CASSLTPNTEAFF TGTGCCAGCAGCTTAACACCAAACACTGAAGCTTTCTTT
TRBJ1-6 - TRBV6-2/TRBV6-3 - CASSYGSSPLHF TGTGCCAGCAGTTATGGGAGTTCACCCCTCCACTTT
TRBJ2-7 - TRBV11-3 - CASSLEGSSYEQYF TGTGCCAGCAGCTTAGAAGGGAGCTCCTACGAGCAGTACTTC
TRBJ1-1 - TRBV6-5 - CASRLGITEAFF TGTGCCAGCCGTCTGGGGATCACTGAAGCTTTCTTT
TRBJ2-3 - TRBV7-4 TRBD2 CASSTRRRESTDTQYF TGTGCCAGCAGCACCCGCCGGCGGGAGAGCACAGATACGCAGTATTTT
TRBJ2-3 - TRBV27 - CASLSTDTQYF TGTGCCAGCCTTAGCACAGATACGCAGTATTTT
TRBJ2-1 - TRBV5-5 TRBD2 CASSTSLAGGRNNEQFF TGTGCCAGCAGCACCTCGCTAGCGGGGGGGCGGAACAATGAGCAGTTCTTC
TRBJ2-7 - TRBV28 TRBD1 CASSTGTGEQYF TGTGCCAGCAGTACCGGGACAGGGGAGCAGTACTTC
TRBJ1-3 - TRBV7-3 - CASSLNVGGTGNTIYF TGTGCCAGCAGCTTAAACGTCGGGGGGACTGGAAACACCATATATTTT
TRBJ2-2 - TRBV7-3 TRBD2 CASSPLTSGGAGTGELFF TGTGCCAGCAGCCCCCTGACTAGCGGGGGGGCGGGCACCGGGGAGCTGTTTTTT
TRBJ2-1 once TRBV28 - CASTPTPRVHEQFF TGTGCCAGCACCCCCACGCCCCGGGTCCATGAGCAGTTCTTC
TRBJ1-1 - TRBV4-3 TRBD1 CASSQSDRGNTEAFF TGCGCCAGCAGCCAAAGCGACAGGGGGAACACTGAAGCTTTCTTT
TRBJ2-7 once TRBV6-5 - CASSQSTGMEYF TGTGCCAGCAGTCAAAGCACAGGGATGGAGTACTTC
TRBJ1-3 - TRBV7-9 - CASSFSGSGNTIYF TGTGCCAGCAGCTTTTCTGGGAGTGGAAACACCATATATTTT
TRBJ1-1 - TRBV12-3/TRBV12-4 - CASSLGLPGAFF TGTGCCAGCAGTCTCGGGCTCCCGGGCGCTTTCTTT
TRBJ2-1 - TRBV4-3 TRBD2 CASSQDLAGEGNEQFF TGCGCCAGCAGCCAAGATCTGGCGGGAGAGGGTAATGAGCAGTTCTTC
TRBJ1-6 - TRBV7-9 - CASSSLGRSNSPLHF TGTGCCAGCAGCTCACTTGGGAGAAGTAATTCACCCCTCCACTTT
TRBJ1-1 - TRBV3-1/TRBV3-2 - CASSLRATNTEAFF TGTGCCAGCAGCCTACGTGCCACGAACACTGAAGCTTTCTTT
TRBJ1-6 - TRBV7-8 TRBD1 CASSLASGTGNSPLHF TGTGCCAGCAGCTTAGCTTCCGGGACAGGCAATTCACCCCTCCACTTT
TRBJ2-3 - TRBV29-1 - CSTGGRVSTDTQYF TGCAGCACCGGGGGCAGGGTCAGCACAGATACGCAGTATTTT
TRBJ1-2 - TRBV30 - CAWSPGPGYTF TGTGCCTGGAGTCCGGGGCCTGGCTACACCTTC
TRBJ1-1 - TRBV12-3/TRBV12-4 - CASREQNTEAFF TGTGCCAGCAGGGAACAGAACACTGAAGCTTTCTTT
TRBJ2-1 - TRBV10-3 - CATLQGVSYNEQFF TGTGCCACCCTACAGGGTGTATCCTACAATGAGCAGTTCTTC
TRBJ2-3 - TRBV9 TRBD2 CASSVEGLGADTQYF TGTGCCAGCAGCGTAGAGGGACTAGGGGCAGATACGCAGTATTTT
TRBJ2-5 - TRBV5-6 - CASSLALDSKETQYF TGTGCCAGCAGCTTGGCCTTAGACAGCAAAGAGACCCAGTACTTC
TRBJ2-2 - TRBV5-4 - CASSSLDAGTGELFF TGTGCCAGCAGCTCTCTTGACGCGGGGACCGGGGAGCTGTTTTTT
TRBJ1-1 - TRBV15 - CATSRTKAVNTEAFF TGTGCCACCAGCAGGACCAAAGCAGTGAACACTGAAGCTTTCTTT
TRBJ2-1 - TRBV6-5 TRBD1 CASSSGTAAYNEQFF TGTGCCAGCAGTTCCGGGACAGCAGCCTACAATGAGCAGTTCTTC